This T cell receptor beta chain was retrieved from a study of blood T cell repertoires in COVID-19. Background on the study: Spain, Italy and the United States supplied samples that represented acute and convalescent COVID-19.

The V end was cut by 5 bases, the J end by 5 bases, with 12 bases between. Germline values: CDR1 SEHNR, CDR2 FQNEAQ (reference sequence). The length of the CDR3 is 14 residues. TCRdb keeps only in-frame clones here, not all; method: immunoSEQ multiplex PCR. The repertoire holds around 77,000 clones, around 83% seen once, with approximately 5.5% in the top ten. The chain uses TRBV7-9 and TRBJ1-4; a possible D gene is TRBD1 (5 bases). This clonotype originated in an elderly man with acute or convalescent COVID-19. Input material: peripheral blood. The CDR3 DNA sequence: TGTGCCAGCAGCAACGGACAAGAAAATGAAAAACTGTTTTTT. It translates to CASSNGQENEKLFF.